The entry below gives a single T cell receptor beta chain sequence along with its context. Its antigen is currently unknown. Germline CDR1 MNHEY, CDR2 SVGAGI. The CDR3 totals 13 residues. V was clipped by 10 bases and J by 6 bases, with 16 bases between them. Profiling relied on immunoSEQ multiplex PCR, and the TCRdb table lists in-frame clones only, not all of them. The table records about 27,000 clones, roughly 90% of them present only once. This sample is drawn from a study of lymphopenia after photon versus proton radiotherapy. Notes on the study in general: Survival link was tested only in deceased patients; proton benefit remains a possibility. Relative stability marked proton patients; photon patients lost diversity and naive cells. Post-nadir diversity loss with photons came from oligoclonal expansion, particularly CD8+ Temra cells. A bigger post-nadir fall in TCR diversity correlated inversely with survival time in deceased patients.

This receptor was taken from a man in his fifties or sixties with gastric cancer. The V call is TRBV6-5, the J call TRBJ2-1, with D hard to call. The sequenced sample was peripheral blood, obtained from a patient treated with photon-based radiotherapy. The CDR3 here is CATSLARSNEQFF. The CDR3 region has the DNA TGTGCCACCTCCCTGGCCCGAAGCAATGAGCAGTTCTTC.